The next 8 T cell receptor beta chains were all read from a single sample in a study of shared T cell receptors in the human thymus. Method: immunoSEQ multiplex PCR; TCRdb's copy keeps in-frame clones and lacks some. This sample has hundreds of thousands of clones, with about 90% found just once. Another study also made use of these data, one on human thymus T cells.

The specimen sequenced was thymocytes. The receptors shown here come from a boy younger than two with a congenital heart defect.

V is TRBV14 and J is TRBJ1-2; 7 nucleotides match TRBD1. The CDR3 is 13 residues long. The J segment lost 7 bases and the V segment lost 5 bases, leaving 7 bases of the junction unmatched. CDR1 and CDR2 (germline): SGHDN, FVKESK. DNA of the CDR3: TGTGCCAGCAGCTTACAGGGGACATCTGGCTACACCTTC. It specifies CASSLQGTSGYTF. Drawing the rest from reference TRBV14 and TRBJ1-2, the complete variable domain is EAGVTQFPSHSVIEKGQTVTLRCDPISGHDNLYWYRRVMGKEIKFLLHFVKESKQDESGMPNNRFLAERTGGTYSTLKVQPAELEDSGVYFCASSLQGTSGYTFGSGTRLTVV.

The chain employs TRBV28 and TRBJ1-4, with D maybe TRBD1 (5 bases). CDR1 and CDR2 from the germline V gene are MDHEN and SYDVKM. There are 19 residues in the CDR3. Trimming left V 6 bases short and J 5 bases short, with 28 bases between. This CDR3 reads CASSPGRRVQSTPNEKLFF. CDR3 in DNA: TGTGCCAGCAGCCCAGGGAGGCGGGTGCAGTCAACGCCGAATGAAAAACTGTTTTTT. The variable domain in full, with the rest retrieved from reference TRBV28 and TRBJ1-4, is DVKVTQSSRYLVKRTGEKVFLECVQDMDHENMFWYRQDPGLGLRLIYFSYDVKMKEKGDIPEGYSVSREKKERFSLILESASTNQTSMYLCASSPGRRVQSTPNEKLFFGSGTQLSVL.

This clone showed up just once. The V call is TRBV5-4, the J call TRBJ2-7; TRBD1 matches at 7 bases. Germline values: CDR1 SGHNT, CDR2 YYREEE (reference sequence). J lost 6 bases, V lost 5 bases, and 17 bases had no gene match. The CDR3 covers 16 residues. CDR3 sequence reads: CASRSTPGQRWVEQYF. Here the CDR3 DNA reads TGTGCCAGCAGGTCAACACCGGGACAGAGGTGGGTCGAGCAGTACTTC.

The chain links TRBV7-9 to TRBJ2-1, with TRBD2 as a possible D gene (5 bases). Trimming took 5 bases from V and 3 from J, leaving 14 bases between them. The CDR3 is made up of 15 amino acids. CDR1 SEHNR and CDR2 FQNEAQ come from the germline V gene (reference sequence). Here the CDR3 DNA reads TGTGCCAGCAGCGGACTGCAAGTATTCTACAATGAGCAGTTCTTC. This sequence encodes CASSGLQVFYNEQFF.

The chain joins TRBV6-6 to TRBJ2-7; 10 nucleotides agree with TRBD1. The CDR3 sequence is 16 residues long. Germline CDR1 and CDR2: MNHNY and SVGAGI (reference sequence). J gave up 3 bases and V 5 bases, and 10 bases lay outside the gene matches. The CDR3 nucleotides read TGTGCCAGCAGTCCGGATGCCGGACAGGGGGTCTACGAGCAGTACTTC. Its translation: CASSPDAGQGVYEQYF.

This chain connects TRBV5-4 to TRBJ2-5; 10 bases map to TRBD1. The CDR3 is 17 amino acids. J was trimmed by 4 bases and V by 4 bases; bases with no gene match: 13. Per the germline V gene, CDR1 is SGHNT and CDR2 is YYREEE (reference sequence). The CDR3 is CASSRGADRGHRETQYF. The CDR3 DNA follows: TGTGCCAGCAGCCGGGGCGCCGACAGGGGGCATCGAGAGACCCAGTACTTC.

The chain employs TRBV7-6 and TRBJ2-3; 9 positions match TRBD2. The CDR3 spans 18 residues. Germline-derived CDR1 and CDR2 are SGHVS and FNYEAQ. V dropped 1 base and J dropped 4; count of bases not matched to a gene: 12. CDR3 amino acids: CASSLDQELAGFADTQYF. The CDR3 nucleotides are TGTGCCAGCAGCTTAGATCAAGAGCTAGCGGGATTCGCAGATACGCAGTATTTT.

CDR3 DNA: TGCGCCAGCAGCCAAGGTGGTAGCGGGGGGGCCCAGTACTTC. Residues: CASSQGGSGGAQYF. V is TRBV4-1 and J is TRBJ2-5; the match to TRBD2 covers 11 bases. The CDR3 length is 14 residues. V dropped 1 base and J dropped 9; count of bases not matched to a gene: 4. The germline V gene encodes CDR1 MGHRA and CDR2 YSYEKL.